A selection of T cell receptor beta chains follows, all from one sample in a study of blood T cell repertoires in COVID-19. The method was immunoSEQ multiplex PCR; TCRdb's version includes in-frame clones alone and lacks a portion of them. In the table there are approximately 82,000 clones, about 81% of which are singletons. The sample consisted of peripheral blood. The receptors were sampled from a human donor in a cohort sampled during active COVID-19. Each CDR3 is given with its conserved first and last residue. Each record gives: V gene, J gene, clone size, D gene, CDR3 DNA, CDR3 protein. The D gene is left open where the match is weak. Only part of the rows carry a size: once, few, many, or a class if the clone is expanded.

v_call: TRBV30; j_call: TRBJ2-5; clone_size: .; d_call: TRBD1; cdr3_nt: TGTGCCTGGAATTCCGGGGACAGGGGTGAGACCCAGTACTTC; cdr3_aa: CAWNSGDRGETQYF
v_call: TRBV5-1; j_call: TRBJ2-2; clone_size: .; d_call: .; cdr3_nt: TGCGCCAGCAACTGGGGCCACGTAGGAGGGACCGGGGAGCTGTTTTTT; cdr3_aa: CASNWGHVGGTGELFF
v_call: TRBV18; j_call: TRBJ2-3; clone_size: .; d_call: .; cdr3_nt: TGTGCCAGCTCACCACTAATAGGGAGGAGTGATACGCAGTATTTT; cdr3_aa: CASSPLIGRSDTQYF
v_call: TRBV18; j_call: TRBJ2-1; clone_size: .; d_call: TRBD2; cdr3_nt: TGTGCCAGCTCACCACCGGGACTAGCGGGGGGCCTCTCCTACAATGAGCAGTTCTTC; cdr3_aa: CASSPPGLAGGLSYNEQFF
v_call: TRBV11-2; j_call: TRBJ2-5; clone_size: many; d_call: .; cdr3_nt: TGTGCCAGCAGCCGAGGGCCCTACCAAGAGACCCAGTACTTC; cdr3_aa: CASSRGPYQETQYF
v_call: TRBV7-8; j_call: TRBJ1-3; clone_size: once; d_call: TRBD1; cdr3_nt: TGTGCCAGCAGCCCGTTACAGGGGATTCTCTCTGGAAACACCATATATTTT; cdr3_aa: CASSPLQGILSGNTIYF
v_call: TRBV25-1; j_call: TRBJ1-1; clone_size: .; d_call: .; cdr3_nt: TGTGCCAGCAGCGCCAGACTTAGGGAGGGAGCTTTCTTT; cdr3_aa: CASSARLREGAFF
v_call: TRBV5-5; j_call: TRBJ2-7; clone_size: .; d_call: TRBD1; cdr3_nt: TGTGCCAGCAGCTTTACCGGGACAGGGACCTCCTACGAGCAGTACTTC; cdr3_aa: CASSFTGTGTSYEQYF
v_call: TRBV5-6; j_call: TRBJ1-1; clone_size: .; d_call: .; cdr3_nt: TGTGCCAGCAGCAGACGACAAGCTCACACTGAAGCTTTCTTT; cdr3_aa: CASSRRQAHTEAFF
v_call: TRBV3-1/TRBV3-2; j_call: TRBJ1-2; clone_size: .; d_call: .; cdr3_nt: TGTGCCAGCAGTCCGGGGGGGGCGCAGGACTATGGCTACACCTTC; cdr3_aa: CASSPGGAQDYGYTF
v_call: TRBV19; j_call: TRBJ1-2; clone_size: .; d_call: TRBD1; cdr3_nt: TGTGCCAGTAGCACCAGGCGGTCGGTGACAGGGAGCTATGGCTACACCTTC; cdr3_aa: CASSTRRSVTGSYGYTF
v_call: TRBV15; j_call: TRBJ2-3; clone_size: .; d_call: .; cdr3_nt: TGTGCCACCAGCAGAGTAGCAGGGTACACAGATACGCAGTATTTT; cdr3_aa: CATSRVAGYTDTQYF
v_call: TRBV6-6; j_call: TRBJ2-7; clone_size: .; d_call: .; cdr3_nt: TGTGCCAGCAGCGATCAGGACTTCTACGAGCAGTACTTC; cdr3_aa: CASSDQDFYEQYF
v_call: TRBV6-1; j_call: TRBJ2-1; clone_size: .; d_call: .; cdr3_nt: TGTGCCAGCAGTGGGTTTAGTCTAGCCCATTACTACAATGAGCAGTTCTTC; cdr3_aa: CASSGFSLAHYYNEQFF
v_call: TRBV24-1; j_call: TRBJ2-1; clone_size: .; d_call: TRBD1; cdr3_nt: TGTGCCACCAGCGACCTGGACAGGGAGAACAATGAGCAGTTCTTC; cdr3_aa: CATSDLDRENNEQFF
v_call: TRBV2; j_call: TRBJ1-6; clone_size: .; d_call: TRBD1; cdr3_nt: TGTGCCAGCATCGAGCCGGGACAGGGGGCAAATTCACCCCTCCACTTT; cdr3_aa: CASIEPGQGANSPLHF
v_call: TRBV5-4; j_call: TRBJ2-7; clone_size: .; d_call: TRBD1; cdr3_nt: TGTGCCAGCAGCTTGGTTGGGACAGGGGTCTCCTACGAGCAGTACTTC; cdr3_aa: CASSLVGTGVSYEQYF
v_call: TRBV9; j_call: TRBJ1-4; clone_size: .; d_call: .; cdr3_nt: TGTGCCAGCAATCGGGCCGGGGGAACTAATGAAAAACTGTTTTTT; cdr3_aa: CASNRAGGTNEKLFF
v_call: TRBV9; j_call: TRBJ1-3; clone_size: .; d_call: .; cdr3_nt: TGTGCCAGCAGCGTCGACGTAAGGAGCTCTGGAAACACCATATATTTT; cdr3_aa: CASSVDVRSSGNTIYF
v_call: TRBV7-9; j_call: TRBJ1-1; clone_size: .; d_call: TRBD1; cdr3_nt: TGTGCCAGCAGCTTCGGACAGGGGAGGAACACTGAAGCTTTCTTT; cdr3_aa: CASSFGQGRNTEAFF
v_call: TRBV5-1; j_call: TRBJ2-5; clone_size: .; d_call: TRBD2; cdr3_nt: TGCGCCAGCAGGGTCGCTAGCGGGGATCAAGAGACCCAGTACTTC; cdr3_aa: CASRVASGDQETQYF
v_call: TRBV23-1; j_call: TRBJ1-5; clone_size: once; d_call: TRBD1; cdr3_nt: TGCGCCAGCAGTCAACCGGGACAGGGGAAGGCTGGAAGCAATCAGCCCCAGCATTTT; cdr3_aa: CASSQPGQGKAGSNQPQHF
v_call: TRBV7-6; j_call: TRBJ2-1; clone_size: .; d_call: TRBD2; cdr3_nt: TGTGCCAGCAGCTCCCAGACTAGCGGTTACAATGAGCAGTTCTTC; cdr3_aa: CASSSQTSGYNEQFF
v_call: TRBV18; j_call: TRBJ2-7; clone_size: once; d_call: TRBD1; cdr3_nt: TGTGCCAGCTCACCCCCGGGACAGGGAGGTATTGGATCGAAACAGTACTTC; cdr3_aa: CASSPPGQGGIGSKQYF
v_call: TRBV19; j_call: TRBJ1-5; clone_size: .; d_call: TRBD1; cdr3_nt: TGTGCCAGTAGTCCAGGGACAGGGATGAATCAGCCCCAGCATTTT; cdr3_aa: CASSPGTGMNQPQHF
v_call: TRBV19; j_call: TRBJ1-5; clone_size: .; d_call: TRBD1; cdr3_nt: TGTGCCAGTAGTGGCCCGGGACAGGGGTGGAGGATTAGCAATCAGCCCCAGCATTTT; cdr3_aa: CASSGPGQGWRISNQPQHF
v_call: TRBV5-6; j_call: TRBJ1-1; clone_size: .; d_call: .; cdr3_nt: TGTGCCAGCAGCTTCGAGATTGCGATGAACACTGAAGCTTTCTTT; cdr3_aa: CASSFEIAMNTEAFF
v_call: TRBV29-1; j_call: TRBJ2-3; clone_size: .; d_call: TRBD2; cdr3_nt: TGCAGCGTTGAAAAGGGACTAGCGGGGGGTCCCACAGATACGCAGTATTTT; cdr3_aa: CSVEKGLAGGPTDTQYF
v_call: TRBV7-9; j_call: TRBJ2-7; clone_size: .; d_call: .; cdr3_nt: TGTGCCAGCAGCTTAGCGCGGGCAGCCTACGAGCAGTACTTC; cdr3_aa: CASSLARAAYEQYF
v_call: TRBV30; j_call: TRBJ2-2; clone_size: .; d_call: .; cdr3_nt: TGTGCCTGGAGGTACGCGAGGAACACCGGGGAGCTGTTTTTT; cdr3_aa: CAWRYARNTGELFF
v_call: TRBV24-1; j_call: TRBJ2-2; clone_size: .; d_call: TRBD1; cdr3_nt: TGTGCCACCAGTGACCCCGGGACAGATCTAACCGGGGAGCTGTTTTTT; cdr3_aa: CATSDPGTDLTGELFF
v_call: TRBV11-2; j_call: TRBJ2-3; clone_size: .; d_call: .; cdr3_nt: TGTGCCAGCAGCTTCCAGGGCACAGATACGCAGTATTTT; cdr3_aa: CASSFQGTDTQYF
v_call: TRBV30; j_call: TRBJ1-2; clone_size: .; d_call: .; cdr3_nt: TGTGCCTGGAGCTCCCCAGGTTTTCACACCTTC; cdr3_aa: CAWSSPGFHTF
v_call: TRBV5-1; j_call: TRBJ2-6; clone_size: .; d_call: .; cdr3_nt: TGCGCCAGCAGCTTGTATCAGGCGGGCCGTGGGGCCAACGTCCTGACTTTC; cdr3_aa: CASSLYQAGRGANVLTF
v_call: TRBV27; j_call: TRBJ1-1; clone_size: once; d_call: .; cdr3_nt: TGTGCCAGCAGGGGACACTCGAACACTGAAGCTTTCTTT; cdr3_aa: CASRGHSNTEAFF
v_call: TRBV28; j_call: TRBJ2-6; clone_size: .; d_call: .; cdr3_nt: TGTGCCAGCAGTCCCCCCCAGGCCTCTGGGGCCAACGTCCTGACTTTC; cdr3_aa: CASSPPQASGANVLTF
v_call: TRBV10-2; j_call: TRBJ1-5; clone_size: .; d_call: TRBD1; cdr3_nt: TGCGCCAGCAGGGGGACAGGGATAAGTCAGCCCCAGCATTTT; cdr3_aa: CASRGTGISQPQHF
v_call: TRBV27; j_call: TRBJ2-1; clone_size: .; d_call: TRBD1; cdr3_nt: TGTGCCAGCAGTAAACATTCGGACAGGGTCACCTACAATGAGCAGTTCTTC; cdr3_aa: CASSKHSDRVTYNEQFF
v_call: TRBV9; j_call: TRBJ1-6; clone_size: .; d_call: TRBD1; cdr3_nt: TGTGCCAGCAGCGACGGGACAGGGGGTGTATCACCCCTCCACTTT; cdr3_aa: CASSDGTGGVSPLHF
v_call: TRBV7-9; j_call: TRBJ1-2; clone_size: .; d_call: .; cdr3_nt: TGTGCCAGCAGCCAAGCGACAGCTAACTATGGCTACACCTTC; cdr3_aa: CASSQATANYGYTF